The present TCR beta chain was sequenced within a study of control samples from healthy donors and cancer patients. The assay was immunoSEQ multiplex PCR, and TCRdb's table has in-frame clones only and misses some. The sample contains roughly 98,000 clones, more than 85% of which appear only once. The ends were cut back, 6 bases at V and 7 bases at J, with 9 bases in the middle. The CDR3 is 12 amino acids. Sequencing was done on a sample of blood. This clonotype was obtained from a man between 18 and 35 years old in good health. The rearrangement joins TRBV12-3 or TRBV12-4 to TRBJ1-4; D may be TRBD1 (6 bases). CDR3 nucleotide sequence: TGTGCCAGCAGGAGGGGGTTTGAAAAACTGTTTTTT. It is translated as CASRRGFEKLFF.